This T cell receptor beta chain was documented in a study of cytomegalovirus exposure and HLA in healthy donors. Study-wide results and caveats: In a later analysis, several top co-occurrence clusters appeared linked to parvovirus B19, influenza, CMV and Epstein-Barr virus. With later analysis, a missense DCLRE1C variant became linked to TCR beta V- and J-gene trimming. Segments of the TCR beta V type were, in most cases, productive about 90% or about 30% of the time in an earlier analysis.

The primer mix had 60 Vbeta and 13 Jbeta primers. Method: immunoSEQ multiplex PCR; TCRdb's copy keeps in-frame clones and lacks some. Of some 150,000 clones listed, around two thirds are singletons. A word on this clone: Antigen: not known.

Input material: PBMCs. The TCR originated in a man aged 18 to 29 in good health and CMV-seropositive.

Here the CDR3 DNA reads TGTGCCAGCAGTGGACCAGGGAGGATCTCACCCCTCCACTTT. This gives the protein CASSGPGRISPLHF. The chain links TRBV9 to TRBJ1-6; weak D call: TRBD1 (5 bases). The germline gives CDR1 SGDLS, CDR2 YYNGEE. The length of the CDR3 is 14 residues. Deletions cut 5 bases from V and 10 bases from J, with 16 bases between.